One and the same sample provided the 5 T cell receptor beta chains below, sequenced in a study of neurological immune-mediated disorders. Time point described: longitudinal time-point 1 (baseline). Each CDR3 protein gets one entry after TCRdb re-called the 5' RACE reads with MiXCR. The repertoire has some 49,000 distinct CDR3 sequences, approximately 11% of them found once; the top ten carry about 1.5%. Sequenced input: PBMCs. Receptor source: a woman aged 40 to 50 in good health.

In this sample, this clonotype turned up many times. CDR3 in amino acids: CASSRMGDWGTGNTIYF. CDR3 sequence (DNA): TGTGCCAGCAGTCGGATGGGTGACTGGGGTACAGGAAACACCATATATTTT. The V call is TRBV12-3 or TRBV12-4, the J call TRBJ1-3; D remains unclear. This CDR3 has 17 residues. Trimming removed 5 bases from V and 4 bases from J, with 21 bases in between.

This clonotype was counted at least ten times. The rearrangement uses TRBV5-5 and TRBJ2-1, with D maybe TRBD1 (6 bases). The V gene's germline CDR1 is SGHKS and CDR2 YYEKEE (reference sequence). The CDR3 is 15 residues long. Trimming took 4 bases from V and 0 from J, leaving 11 bases between them. The CDR3 coding sequence is TGTGCCAGCAGCCCTCAGGGGAGCTCCTACAATGAGCAGTTCTTC. Residues: CASSPQGSSYNEQFF.

In the case of this clonotype: A read error is possible here, since a much larger clone lies one base away. CDR3 sequence: CASVARAVENQYF. The DNA of the CDR3 is TGTGCTAGTGTCGCGAGAGCCGTGGAGAACCAGTACTTC. The V gene is TRBV12-5, the J gene TRBJ2-5, with D uncertain. Germline CDR1 and CDR2: LGHNT and FRNRAP. The CDR3 sequence is 13 residues long.

This clonotype was counted many times. The chain joins TRBV5-1 to TRBJ1-4; D is uncertain. From germline, CDR1 is SGHRS and CDR2 YFSETQ. V was pared by 4 bases and J by 0 bases, with 13 bases between. The CDR3 has 16 residues. The DNA of the CDR3 is TGCGCCAGCAGCAGAACCCCGGTTGCAACTAATGAAAAACTGTTTTTT. Translation: CASSRTPVATNEKLFF.

This clonotype was found many times. The V call is TRBV27, the J call TRBJ1-1, with D possibly being TRBD1 (5 bases). Trimming pared 4 bases from V and 3 bases from J, leaving 12 bases between. The germline V gene encodes CDR1 MNHEY and CDR2 SMNVEV (reference sequence). The CDR3 runs to 14 residues. The CDR3 nucleotides are TGTGCCAGCAGTTCCGACAGACAGTACACTGAAGCTTTCTTT. Its translation is CASSSDRQYTEAFF.